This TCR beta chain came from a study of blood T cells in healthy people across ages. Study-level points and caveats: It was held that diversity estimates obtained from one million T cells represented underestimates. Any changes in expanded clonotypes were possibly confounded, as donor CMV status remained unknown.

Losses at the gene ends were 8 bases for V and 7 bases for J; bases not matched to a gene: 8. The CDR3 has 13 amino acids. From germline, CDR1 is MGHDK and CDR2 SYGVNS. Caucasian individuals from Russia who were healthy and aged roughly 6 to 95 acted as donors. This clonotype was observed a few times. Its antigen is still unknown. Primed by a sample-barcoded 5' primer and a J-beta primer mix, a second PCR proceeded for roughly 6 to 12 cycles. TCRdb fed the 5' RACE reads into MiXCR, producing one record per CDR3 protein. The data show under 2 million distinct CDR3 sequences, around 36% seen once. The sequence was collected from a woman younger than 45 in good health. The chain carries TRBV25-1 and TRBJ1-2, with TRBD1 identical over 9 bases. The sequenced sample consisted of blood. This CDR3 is CASRATGGSGYTF. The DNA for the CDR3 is TGTGCCAGCCGAGCAACAGGGGGCTCTGGCTACACCTTC.